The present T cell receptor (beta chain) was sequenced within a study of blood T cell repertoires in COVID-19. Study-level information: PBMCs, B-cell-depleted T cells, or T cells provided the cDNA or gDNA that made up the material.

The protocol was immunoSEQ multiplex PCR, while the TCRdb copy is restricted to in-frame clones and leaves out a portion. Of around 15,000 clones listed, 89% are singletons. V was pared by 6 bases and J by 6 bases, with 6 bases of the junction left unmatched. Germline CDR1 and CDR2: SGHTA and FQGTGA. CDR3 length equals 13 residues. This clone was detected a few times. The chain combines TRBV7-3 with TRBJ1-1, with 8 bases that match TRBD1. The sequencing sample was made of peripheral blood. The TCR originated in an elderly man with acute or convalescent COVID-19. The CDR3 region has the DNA TGTGCCAGCAGAGCTACAGGGGGTCCTGAAGCTTTCTTT. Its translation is CASRATGGPEAFF.